This T cell receptor (beta chain) appears in the sequencing data of a study of T cell responses to AZD1222 COVID-19 vaccine. The study's findings and limits: Most donors were white British and more were female, and clonal diversity was possibly underestimated. Baseline seropositives among AZD1222 recipients totaled only five to seven.

The CDR3 has 14 amino acids. Trimming cost V 6 bases and J 7 bases; bases outside gene matches: 7. CDR1 is MNHEY, CDR2 SVGAGI, per germline. In the case of this clone: What it recognizes is unknown.

Repertoires were generated with immunoSEQ multiplex PCR, while TCRdb's copy carries only in-frame clones and drops some. This table has over 120,000 clones, roughly 90% appearing once. The sequencing used peripheral blood, collected on day 0 of AZD1222 vaccination. The chain has TRBV6-5 and TRBJ2-1; TRBD2 matches at 9 bases. This clonotype was obtained from an adult in good health. Written as DNA, the CDR3 is TGTGCCAGCAGGTTAGCGGGAGCTGGAAATGAGCAGTTCTTC. It translates to CASRLAGAGNEQFF.